The clone carrying this T cell receptor (beta chain) came up a few times. Its cognate antigen is unknown. V lost 2 bases and J lost 0, with 11 bases in between. CDR1 is KGHSH and CDR2 is LQKENI in the germline V gene. This CDR3 is built from 16 residues. This sample was taken from a study of lymphopenia after photon versus proton radiotherapy. Overall study findings and caveats: Only patients who died were analyzed for survival; proton advantage is unproven. Proton therapy kept repertoires fairly stable, unlike photons, which gained effector/memory cells. After lymphocyte nadir, photon-treated repertoires showed oligoclonal expansion, especially CD8+ Temra.

Some clones are missing from TCRdb's copy, which holds only in-frame ones; the method was immunoSEQ multiplex PCR. The sample yields approximately 30,000 clones, about 94% seen once. This chain joins TRBV18 and TRBJ1-5, with D maybe TRBD1 (5 bases). The receptor was derived from a woman aged 45-65 years with cholangiocarcinoma. The sample here was peripheral blood, taken from a patient treated with photon-based radiotherapy. CDR3 loop: CASSPVRGYSNQPQHF. CDR3 DNA: TGTGCCAGCTCACCAGTTCGGGGGTATAGCAATCAGCCCCAGCATTTT.